Listed here is a single T cell receptor beta chain. Its antigen remains unidentified. No qualities accompany the bases; no much larger clone lies one base away. These data originate in a study of T cell responses to AZD1222 COVID-19 vaccine (dated by TCRdb to the early 2020s). Context from the whole study: Because spike-specific TCR depth and breadth did not differ between the two schedules, AZD1222 recipients who got a second dose at roughly 4 weeks were pooled with those who got a second dose at roughly 12 weeks. A total of 233 trial participants underwent TCR sequencing, of whom approximately 200 had received two doses of AZD1222 and around 26 had received two doses of the MenACWY control vaccine. Trial participants were enrolled into age subgroups of 18-55, 56-69 and 70-plus years, which contained roughly 150, 30 and 60 TCR-sequenced participants, respectively.

Read against the paper, the sample's time point label means: baseline before first vaccination. Vaccinee samples came from UK trials COV001 and COV002, including a single-blind randomized controlled phase 2/3 trial of AZD1222 (ChAdOx1 nCoV-19) in healthy adults. For TCRbeta chain sequencing, PBMC samples from trial participants were taken at day 0 and at day 28 after the second dose. Reading the germline V gene gives CDR1 MDHEN and CDR2 SYDVKM. V is trimmed back by 4 bases and J by 4 bases, and the junction contains 6 bases that no gene match accounts for. The CDR3 runs 14 amino acids, cysteine and phenylalanine included. Of the read, only the CDR3 DNA is kept; its 42 bases are in frame from base 1. Points the paper makes about the study in general: Participants were mostly white British, with more females than males. The authors suggested clonal diversity may have been underestimated. The whole spike protein was spanned by vaccine-associated CD4 TCRs, and dominant responses were seen in regions 160-218 and 743-854. Reportedly, almost half of the unique spike-specific TCRs recognized epitopes lying outside the regions that are mutated in the B.1.351 and B.1.1.7 variants. Because no day 14 peak-response samples were available, repertoires were characterized only after the peak T cell response. Only five to seven AZD1222 recipients were SARS-CoV-2 seropositive at baseline, limiting conclusions about previously exposed vaccinees. A significant rise in spike-specific TCR breadth and depth was observed after two AZD1222 doses relative to day 0 and relative to MenACWY recipients. The 56-69-year group was small, and its depth increase did not reach significance, likely because of low power.

The CDR3 regions of human TCRbeta chains were subjected to immunosequencing. As for the authors' bioinformatics: Repertoire TCRs were checked for matches against a reference library of SARS-CoV-2-specific TCRs that had been generated using the MIRA antigen-specificity platform. Breadth was defined as the fraction of unique TCRs that were SARS-CoV-2-associated, and depth was defined as the fraction of total T cells that were SARS-CoV-2-associated. Using the MIRA data, each spike-specific TCR was mapped to the spike region that the TCR reacts to and placed in a CD4 or CD8 class. Log10-transformed breadth and depth values were compared by one-way ANOVA with Sidak's multiple comparisons tests. TCRdb carries this immuneACCESS record with in-frame sequences only. Its versions omit some clonotypes, under half of them owing to an unresolved V gene in the studies checked, with the rest unexplained. V, J and clone size were drawn from that table, and D and trimming were deduced from the DNA. The sample includes more than 250,000 clones, with roughly 93% observed a single time. The biggest ten clones account for approximately 0.52% of the sample.

The sample was peripheral blood, taken on day 0 of AZD1222 vaccination. Recombination connected TRBV28 to TRBJ2-7; TRBD2 fits 8 bases in the junction. The receptor was derived from an adult in good health. The sequence in DNA is TGTGCCAGCAGTTCGGGAGGGGCCGGTTACGAGCAGTACTTC. It translates as CASSSGGAGYEQYF.